This T cell receptor (gamma chain) derives from a study of Vδ1+ human thymocytes. Points from the study as a whole: Thymic TRG and TRD repertoires appeared highly polyclonal.

A note on this clone: What it binds is not known. A read error may be the cause here, since a much bigger clone is one base away.

Germline V CDR1 and CDR2: EGSNGY, YDSYNSKV. The length of the CDR3 is 13 residues. The V gene end was trimmed by 0 bases and the J gene end by 7 bases; junction bases not matched to a gene: 6. Sequences come from RNA converted to cDNA by reverse transcription. CDR3 amplicons came from multiplex PCR with pooled V-gene forward and constant-region reverse primers. TCRdb re-processed the multiplex PCR reads using CATT. The profile shows about 36,000 gamma-chain clones, 20% of them singletons. V gene TRGV2 combines with J gene TRGJ1 or TRGJ2. This receptor was identified in a girl under three years old who had congenital heart surgery. Specimen: Vdelta1+ gamma-delta thymocytes from the thymus. Described subset: FACS-sorted CD3+ TCRalphabeta- TCRVdelta1+ TCRVdelta2- thymocytes. DNA for the CDR3: TGTGCCACCTGGGACGGGCCGTGGTATAAGAAACTCTTT. The encoded protein is CATWDGPWYKKLF.